Below are 32 T cell receptor beta chains sequenced from a single sample in a study of CD8+CD57+ T cells in acquired aplastic anemia. Genomic DNA was employed as the template in profiling TCR beta VDJ and CDR3. Each CDR3 protein gets one entry after TCRdb re-called the reads with MiXCR. This repertoire shows about 190,000 distinct CDR3 sequences, about half found once; its top ten account for 16%. The sequenced sample was sorted CD4+, CD8+, or CD8+CD57+ T cells (not recorded which) from PBMCs. All receptors come from a human donor in good health, serving as a control.

This clonotype occurred many times. V is TRBV14 and J is TRBJ1-2; 8 bases line up with TRBD1. This CDR3 spans 16 amino acids. Germline values: CDR1 SGHDN, CDR2 FVKESK. V shed 0 bases, J shed 4 bases, and the junction held 7 bases outside the gene matches. For the CDR3, the DNA is TGTGCCAGCAGCCAAGATTTGGGCAGGGGGCCCTATGGCTACACCTTC. Protein sequence: CASSQDLGRGPYGYTF.

The V and J genes are TRBV7-2 and TRBJ2-7, with D unresolved. Trimming took off 0 bases at V and 7 bases at J, with 10 bases between the two ends. Looked up from germline, CDR1 is SGHTA and CDR2 is FQGNSA. The CDR3 is 13 amino acids. CDR3 sequence (DNA): TGTGCCAGCAGCTTAGCGAGCGTCTCGGAGCAGTACTTC. Protein: CASSLASVSEQYF. The full variable domain, its missing parts supplied by reference TRBV7-2 and TRBJ2-7, is GAGVSQSPSNKVTEKGKDVELRCDPISGHTALYWYRQSLGQGLEFLIYFQGNSAPDKSGLPSDRFSAERTGGSVSTLTIQRTQQEDSAVYLCASSLASVSEQYFGPGTRLTVT.

This clonotype was detected ten times or more. V is TRBV24-1 and J is TRBJ1-2; TRBD1 agrees at 8 bases. Germline V gene data show CDR1 as KGHDR and CDR2 as SFDVKD. With V trimmed by 2 bases and J by 5 bases, 3 bases remained unmatched. CDR3 length: 14 residues. CDR3 amino acids: CATSDWTGTYGYTF. The CDR3 bases are TGTGCCACCAGTGATTGGACAGGGACTTATGGCTACACCTTC.

V is TRBV29-1 and J is TRBJ1-5; D is unclear. The CDR3 loop spans 10 amino acids. The germline V and J ends were trimmed by 4 bases and 8 bases, with 6 bases remaining between them. Germline-derived CDR1 and CDR2 are SQVTM and ANQGSEA. The CDR3, as DNA: TGCAGCGTTGGCTCCGAGCCCCAGCATTTT. Amino acids: CSVGSEPQHF.

At least ten counts were recorded for this clonotype. The chain uses TRBV20-1 and TRBJ1-3; the D gene is possibly TRBD1 (5 bases). CDR3 length: 13 amino acids. Trimming cost V 8 bases and J 0 bases, with 11 bases left between them. The germline gives CDR1 DFQATT, CDR2 SNEGSKA (reference sequence). CDR3 DNA sequence: TGCAGTACCCCAGGGAACTCTGGAAACACCATATATTTT. Its translation: CSTPGNSGNTIYF.

The V and J genes are TRBV19 and TRBJ1-2; D is perhaps TRBD1 (6 bases). Trimming stripped 7 bases from V and 6 bases from J, with 15 bases between. Germline CDR1 and CDR2: LNHDA and SQIVND (reference sequence). The CDR3 is 13 amino acids. The CDR3 nucleotides read TGTGCCAGTACCCGTGGAGGGGGGAATGGCTACACCTTC. Translated, it gives CASTRGGGNGYTF.

This clonotype was seen at least ten times. The chain is built from TRBV6-5 and TRBJ2-7; 10 bases map to TRBD1. With 2 bases clipped from V and 6 bases from J, the junction kept 10 bases outside the gene matches. Germline lookup yields CDR1 MNHEY and CDR2 SVGAGI. The CDR3 totals 16 residues. CDR3 nucleotides: TGTGCCAGCAGTTACCAACCGGGACAGGGGCGAGGCGAGCAGTACTTC. This sequence encodes CASSYQPGQGRGEQYF.

In this sample, this clonotype turned up many times. CDR3 nucleotides: TGTGCCAGTAGTATACACCCTCAGCCCCAGCATTTT. This gives the protein CASSIHPQPQHF. This chain joins TRBV19 and TRBJ1-5; no clear D gene. V dropped 2 bases and J dropped 6 bases, with 5 bases sitting between them. Germline V CDR1 and CDR2: LNHDA, SQIVND (reference sequence). The CDR3 spans 12 residues.

This clonotype appeared many times. This sequence joins TRBV6-1 and TRBJ1-5; D is unclear. CDR1 and CDR2 (germline): MNHNS, SASEGT. V shed 6 bases and J shed 0 bases, with 9 bases lying between them. The CDR3 has 14 residues. The CDR3, as DNA: TGTGCCAGCAGGCAGGCTTATAGCAATCAGCCCCAGCATTTT. Protein product: CASRQAYSNQPQHF.

This clonotype was detected ten times or more. J is TRBJ2-1 and V is TRBV29-1; D possibly uses TRBD1 or TRBD2 (5 bases each). The CDR3 sequence is 16 residues long. CDR1 and CDR2 (germline): SQVTM, ANQGSEA. Deletions cut 8 bases from V and 0 bases from J, with 20 bases between. CDR3 residues: CSIPGDEPHSYNEQFF. The CDR3, as DNA: TGCAGCATTCCCGGGGACGAGCCCCACTCCTACAATGAGCAGTTCTTC.

The V and J genes are TRBV9 and TRBJ2-2; tentatively, D is TRBD2 (6 bases). V shed 0 bases and J shed 1 base, with 10 bases lying between them. Per germline, CDR1 SGDLS and CDR2 YYNGEE. The CDR3 consists of 16 residues. In DNA form, the CDR3 reads TGTGCCAGCAGCGTAGGGGTGGGGGGGAACACCGGGGAGCTGTTTTTT. Amino acid sequence: CASSVGVGGNTGELFF.

This clonotype was counted at least ten times. The rearrangement uses TRBV9 and TRBJ2-1; TRBD2 matches at 14 bases. Germline CDR1 and CDR2: SGDLS and YYNGEE. CDR3 length: 19 amino acids. The trim removed 4 bases at V and 4 bases at J, leaving 13 bases unmatched. This CDR3 reads CASSPMTSGGVRDYNEQFF. DNA for the CDR3: TGTGCCAGCAGCCCTATGACTAGCGGGGGGGTCAGGGATTACAATGAGCAGTTCTTC.

This clonotype has ten or more counts. This chain joins TRBV6-5 and TRBJ2-3, with 10 bases lining up with TRBD2. The CDR3 contains 17 residues. Germline loops: CDR1 MNHEY, CDR2 SVGAGI. The V and J ends lost 0 bases and 5 bases, in that order; junction bases with no gene match: 8. The CDR3 spells CASSYSSGGGLGDTQYF. Written as DNA, the CDR3 is TGTGCCAGCAGTTACTCGAGCGGGGGGGGCCTGGGAGATACGCAGTATTTT.

CDR3 amino acids: CASSVGGRGSGCLGYTF. In DNA form, the CDR3 reads TGTGCCAGCAGCGTTGGTGGTCGTGGGTCAGGGTGTCTAGGCTACACCTTC. J is TRBJ1-2 and V is TRBV9; the D gene is possibly TRBD1 (5 bases). The length of the CDR3 is 17 residues. In germline, CDR1 is SGDLS, CDR2 YYNGEE. V lost 2 bases to trimming and J lost 8 bases, with 25 bases between them.

This clonotype was counted once. The chain joins TRBV7-8 to TRBJ2-7; D remains unclear. The CDR3 contains 14 residues. The germline gives CDR1 SGHVS, CDR2 FQNEAQ. The V end lost 4 bases, the J end lost 2 bases, and 12 bases lay between the germline ends. The DNA of the CDR3 is TGTGCCAGCAGCTCAGGCGGTCAGGCCTACGAGCAGTACTTC. Protein product: CASSSGGQAYEQYF.

This clonotype appeared a few times. The chain combines TRBV9 with TRBJ1-6; no definite D call. This CDR3 has 16 amino acids. The V and J ends lost 0 bases and 10 bases respectively, with 17 bases between them. Germline CDR1 reads SGDLS; CDR2 reads YYNGEE. In nucleotides, the CDR3 is TGTGCCAGCAGCGTAGCAATAGGTAGGAGTGGATCACCCCTCCACTTT. Translating gives CASSVAIGRSGSPLHF. Full variable domain (missing parts from reference TRBV9 and TRBJ1-6): DSGVTQTPKHLITATGQRVTLRCSPRSGDLSVYWYQQSLDQGLQFLIQYYNGEERAKGNILERFSAQQFPDLHSELNLSSLELGDSALYFCASSVAIGRSGSPLHFGNGTRLTVT.

This chain joins TRBV5-4 and TRBJ2-5, with D possibly called TRBD1 or TRBD2 (7 bases each). The germline CDR1 and CDR2 sequences are SGHNT and YYREEE (reference sequence). The CDR3 length is 16 residues. V was clipped by 4 bases and J by 1 base, with 17 bases between them. In DNA form, the CDR3 reads TGTGCCAGCAGCACCAGAAGCGGGACAGCCCAAGAGACCCAGTACTTC. As protein: CASSTRSGTAQETQYF.

The rearrangement uses TRBV10-3 and TRBJ2-2, with D perhaps matching TRBD2 (5 bases). There are 18 residues in the CDR3. Germline V CDR1 and CDR2: ENHRY, SYGVKD. With 0 bases removed from V and 2 bases from J, the gap between germline ends came to 16 bases. Written as DNA, the CDR3 is TGTGCCATCAGTGAGTCGGATCGGGAAGGGCGAAACACCGGGGAGCTGTTTTTT. It translates to CAISESDREGRNTGELFF.

Details on this clonotype: One end of the junction fails to match germline, which may point to a read error. The chain employs TRBV5-8 and TRBJ2-3; TRBD2 aligns across 10 bases. CDR3 length equals 15 residues. From germline, CDR1 is SGHTS and CDR2 YDEGEE. The CDR3 protein is CASSLSGTSADTQYF. In DNA, the CDR3 is TGTGCCAGTAGCTTATCCGGGACTAGCGCAGATACGCAGTATTTT. The variable domain in full, with the rest retrieved from reference TRBV5-8 and TRBJ2-3, is EAGVTQSPTHLIKTRGQQATLRCSPISGHTSVYWYQQALGLGLQFLLWYDEGEERNRGNFPPRFSGRQFPNYSSELNVNALELEDSALYLCASSLSGTSADTQYFGPGTRLTVL.

This chain uses TRBV7-9 with TRBJ2-7; the match to TRBD1 covers 9 bases. The CDR3 covers 16 residues. With 4 bases clipped from V and 4 bases from J, the junction kept 11 bases outside the gene matches. Looked up from germline, CDR1 is SEHNR and CDR2 is FQNEAQ (reference sequence). The CDR3 loop reads CASSSTGTGYSYEQYF. The CDR3 DNA sequence: TGTGCCAGCAGCTCAACCGGGACAGGGTATTCGTACGAGCAGTACTTC.

On this clonotype itself: With a much larger clone just one base away, this may be a read error. The chain couples TRBV6-5 to TRBJ1-2; tentative D call: TRBD1 (6 bases). Per germline, CDR1 MNHEY and CDR2 SVGAGI. There are 16 residues in the CDR3. CDR3 DNA: TGTGCCAGCAGTTACTCGATTTGGGGGGCGGTCTATGGCCACACCTTC. Protein sequence: CASSYSIWGAVYGHTF.

On this clonotype itself: At one end, the junction sequence differs from germline, possibly due to a read error. The chain employs TRBV7-6 and TRBJ2-1, with 11 bases aligning to TRBD2. CDR3 length: 18 amino acids. Germline-derived CDR1 and CDR2 are SGHVS and FNYEAQ. The chain's CDR3 is CASSFWASGGILYNERFF. Written as DNA, the CDR3 is TGTGCCAGCAGCTTCTGGGCTAGCGGGGGGATTTTATACAATGAGCGGTTCTTC.

J is TRBJ2-7 and V is TRBV3-1, with D unresolved. The germline CDR1 and CDR2 sequences are LGHDT and YNNKEL (reference sequence). The V gene lost 4 bases and the J gene lost 5 bases, with 15 bases spanning the gap. CDR3 size: 14 residues. The CDR3 DNA sequence: TGTGCCAGCAGCCTAAGATTGCCGAGCCACGAGCAGTACTTC. Protein sequence: CASSLRLPSHEQYF.

This clonotype was seen just once. Germline is not matched at one junction end, which may reflect a read error. This chain joins TRBV10-3 and TRBJ2-5, with D perhaps TRBD1 (6 bases). This CDR3 contains 9 residues. CDR1 ENHRY and CDR2 SYGVKD come from the germline V gene. CDR3 coding DNA: TGTGCCAGCCCAGGGACACCGGACTTC. Translation gives CASPGTPDF.

Ten or more counts support this clonotype. This chain uses TRBV9 with TRBJ2-1; D is undetermined. Trimming shortened V by 0 bases and J by 1 base, and 8 bases separated the two germline ends. The CDR3 contains 15 residues. From germline, CDR1 is SGDLS and CDR2 YYNGEE. In DNA, the CDR3 is TGTGCCAGCAGCGTAGAAGGGTTGTCCTACAATGAGCAGTTCTTC. It specifies CASSVEGLSYNEQFF.

The gene calls are TRBV20-1 and TRBJ2-7; D not resolved. Germline CDR1 and CDR2: DFQATT and SNEGSKA (reference sequence). The CDR3 covers 12 residues. CDR3 sequence reads: CSARLDGYEQYF. CDR3 nucleotides: TGCAGCGCCAGACTGGATGGCTACGAGCAGTACTTC.

This sequence joins TRBV12-3 or TRBV12-4 and TRBJ1-2; 9 bases fit TRBD1. V was pared by 7 bases and J by 4 bases, with 10 bases of the junction left unmatched. The CDR3 has 15 amino acids. CDR3 DNA: TGTGCCAGCAAGATCCCGGGACAGGGACCCTATGGCTACACCTTC. It is translated as CASKIPGQGPYGYTF.

The rearrangement joins TRBV7-2 to TRBJ1-2; perhaps TRBD1 as D (6 bases). The CDR3 loop spans 13 amino acids. Germline V lookup: CDR1 SGHTA, CDR2 FQGNSA. Trimming removed 10 bases from V and 9 bases from J, with 21 bases in between. As DNA, the CDR3 is TGTGCCACCAGTGCAGGGGCGCCTGAGAGCTACACCTTC. Translation gives CATSAGAPESYTF.

This clonotype was counted ten times or more. Likely a read error: the CDR3 ends without its conserved phenylalanine or tryptophan. No DNA is shown, since the ends of the CDR3 on it are uncertain; the CDR3 is the one TCRdb lists. This rearrangement joins TRBV20-1 to TRBJ1-1; TRBD1, the D gene given by the table, was not confirmed from the DNA. CDR1 DFQATT and CDR2 SNEGSKA come from the germline V gene (reference sequence). Both ends counted, the CDR3 spans 11 residues. The CDR3 reads CSARLTGTDLL.

The CDR3 nucleotides are TGTGCCAGCAGCTTGGGAGGGGGCGATGGCTACACCTTC. As protein: CASSLGGGDGYTF. J is TRBJ1-2 and V is TRBV5-5; 7 nucleotides line up with TRBD1. Trimming at V came to 0 bases and at J to 6 bases, leaving 2 bases not matched to a gene. The CDR3 runs to 13 residues. Germline values: CDR1 SGHKS, CDR2 YYEKEE (reference sequence). Together with reference TRBV5-5 and TRBJ1-2, the CDR3 gives the full variable domain: DAGVTQSPTHLIKTRGQQVTLRCSPISGHKSVSWYQQVLGQGPQFIFQYYEKEERGRGNFPDRFSARQFPNYSSELNVNALLLGDSALYLCASSLGGGDGYTFGSGTRLTVV.

There are many counts of this clonotype. V and J are TRBV5-6 and TRBJ2-7; 14 positions match TRBD2. Germline lookup yields CDR1 SGHDT and CDR2 YYEEEE. The trim removed 8 bases at V and 4 bases at J, leaving 2 bases unmatched. This CDR3 has 13 residues. The CDR3 is CASGTSGGYEQYF. The CDR3 nucleotides are TGTGCCAGTGGGACTAGCGGGGGTTACGAGCAGTACTTC.

The rearrangement links TRBV11-2 to TRBJ2-3; 9 bases line up with TRBD1. The CDR3 length is 16 residues. V shed 3 bases, J shed 2 bases, and the junction held 6 bases outside the gene matches. CDR1 is SGHAT, CDR2 FQNNGV, per germline. In DNA, the CDR3 is TGTGCCAGCAGCTTGGGGACAGGGATTAACACAGATACGCAGTATTTT. This codes for CASSLGTGINTDTQYF.